What follows are 8 T cell receptor beta chains derived from one specimen sequenced in a study of blood T cell repertoires in COVID-19. Assay used: immunoSEQ multiplex PCR; TCRdb lists only in-frame clones, some missing. The repertoire holds about 200,000 clones, with about 82% as singletons. The sample taken for sequencing was PBMCs or T cells enriched from blood (not recorded which). The receptors here all came from a man aged 35-49 years with acute COVID-19.

The chain employs TRBV5-1 and TRBJ2-2, with a tentative D call TRBD1 (6 bases). The germline V gene has CDR1 SGHRS and CDR2 YFSETQ. Trimming took 1 base from V and 2 from J, leaving 9 bases between them. This CDR3 comprises 15 residues. The CDR3 reads CASSLRTENTGELFF. In DNA, the CDR3 is TGCGCCAGCAGCTTGAGGACAGAAAACACCGGGGAGCTGTTTTTT.

This chain links TRBV13 with TRBJ2-1, with 7 nucleotides matching TRBD2. The germline V gene encodes CDR1 PRHDT and CDR2 FYEKMQ (reference sequence). The CDR3 length is 17 residues. The J segment lost 3 bases and the V segment lost 4 bases, leaving 12 bases of the junction unmatched. CDR3 protein: CASSSSTSRKLYNEQFF. In nucleotides, the CDR3 is TGTGCCAGCAGCTCGTCGACTAGCCGAAAACTCTACAATGAGCAGTTCTTC.

This clone has just a few counts. The rearrangement joins TRBV19 to TRBJ2-7, with TRBD1 matching over 7 bases. The CDR3 spans 14 residues. J was trimmed by 7 bases and V by 3 bases; bases with no gene match: 9. Germline CDR1 and CDR2: LNHDA and SQIVND (reference sequence). The CDR3 nucleotides read TGTGCCAGTAGTATGAAAGGGGGCCGGCAAGAGCAGTACTTC. This translates into CASSMKGGRQEQYF.

This chain uses TRBV29-1 with TRBJ2-1; 10 bases are a match to TRBD1. V was pared by 7 bases and J by 10 bases, with 13 bases of the junction left unmatched. CDR1 is SQVTM, CDR2 ANQGSEA, per germline. The CDR3 length is 14 residues. The CDR3 loop reads CSARRGTGDGEQFF. In DNA form, the CDR3 reads TGCAGCGCTCGACGGGGGACAGGGGACGGGGAGCAGTTCTTC.

The rearrangement joins TRBV28 to TRBJ2-2; 11 bases map to TRBD2. The CDR3 length is 17 residues. Germline V gene sequence: CDR1 MDHEN, CDR2 SYDVKM. V dropped 2 bases and J dropped 2; count of bases not matched to a gene: 4. The CDR3 loop reads CASSLVAGGVNTGELFF. The DNA of the CDR3 is TGTGCCAGCAGTTTAGTAGCGGGAGGGGTAAACACCGGGGAGCTGTTTTTT.

The chain is built from TRBV30 and TRBJ1-5, with TRBD1 matching 9 bases. CDR3 length: 13 residues. The V gene's germline CDR1 is GTSNPN and CDR2 SVGIG (reference sequence). V lost 3 bases, J lost 4 bases, and 1 base stayed unmatched. CDR3 amino acids: CAWRGTGNQPQHF. The DNA of the CDR3 is TGTGCCTGGAGGGGGACAGGGAATCAGCCCCAGCATTTT. Based on the CDR3 plus reference TRBV30 and TRBJ1-5, the full variable domain is SQTIHQWPATLVQPVGSPLSLECTVEGTSNPNLYWYRQAAGRGLQLLFYSVGIGQISSEVPQNLSASRPQDRQFILSSKKLLLSDSGFYLCAWRGTGNQPQHFGDGTRLSIL.

The chain links TRBV10-3 to TRBJ2-7, with D maybe TRBD2 (5 bases). CDR3 length equals 16 residues. The V end was cut by 3 bases, the J end by 5 bases, with 20 bases between. The germline gives CDR1 ENHRY, CDR2 SYGVKD. This chain's CDR3 is CAISDALAPSGNEQYF. CDR3 coding DNA: TGTGCCATCAGTGATGCTCTAGCTCCTTCGGGGAACGAGCAGTACTTC.

This chain uses TRBV18 with TRBJ2-3; 8 bases match TRBD2. The germline CDR1 and CDR2 sequences are KGHSH and LQKENI. The CDR3 length is 16 residues. V shed 6 bases and J 0 bases; nucleotides not matched to a gene: 8. In DNA form, the CDR3 reads TGTGCCAGCTCTTTTGACTTAGCGGGAAGCACAGATACGCAGTATTTT. Translated, it gives CASSFDLAGSTDTQYF.